Shown below are 8 T cell receptor beta chains from a single sample sequenced in a study of T cell responses to AZD1222 COVID-19 vaccine. Here immunoSEQ multiplex PCR was the method, and the copy in TCRdb shows in-frame clones only, minus some. The sample lists 90,000 to 150,000 clones; about 82% were seen once. The starting material was peripheral blood, obtained 28 days after the second AZD1222 dose. The receptors derive from an adult who received the AZD1222 COVID-19 vaccine.

J is TRBJ1-5 and V is TRBV5-1; TRBD1 aligns across 10 bases. V dropped 4 bases and J dropped 6; count of bases not matched to a gene: 7. The CDR3 covers 15 residues. CDR1 is SGHRS and CDR2 is YFSETQ in the germline V gene. The CDR3 loop reads CASSESGTGVQPQHF. The CDR3 nucleotides are TGCGCCAGCAGCGAATCCGGGACAGGGGTTCAGCCCCAGCATTTT.

The chain recombines TRBV6-2 or TRBV6-3 with TRBJ2-1; D is perhaps TRBD2 (5 bases). The CDR3 totals 17 residues. CDR1 MNHEY and CDR2 SVGEGT come from the germline V gene. The ends were cut back, 6 bases at V and 8 bases at J, with 26 bases in the middle. The CDR3 nucleotides are TGTGCCAGCAGCAACTACGGCCGGGATCTTCCTGGGGATGAGCAGTTCTTC. Encoded protein: CASSNYGRDLPGDEQFF.

The CDR3 spells CASSGILGQPNYGYTF. CDR3 DNA sequence: TGTGCCAGCAGCGGTATCCTCGGACAGCCTAACTATGGCTACACCTTC. V and J are TRBV9 and TRBJ1-2, with D possibly being TRBD1 (6 bases). CDR3 length: 16 amino acids. Germline V gene sequence: CDR1 SGDLS, CDR2 YYNGEE. Trimming took off 3 bases at V and 0 bases at J, with 15 bases between the two ends.

The chain joins TRBV6-4 to TRBJ1-4; 8 bases are shared with TRBD1. The CDR3 has 14 amino acids. Per the germline V gene, CDR1 is MRHNA and CDR2 is SNTAGT. Trimming at V came to 5 bases and at J to 8 bases, leaving 7 bases not matched to a gene. CDR3 in DNA: TGTGCCAGCAGTCTCCAGGGGGCCAGGGAAAAACTGTTTTTT. This encodes CASSLQGAREKLFF.

The J gene is TRBJ1-2, the V gene TRBV9, with D possibly matching TRBD1 (6 bases). There are 14 residues in the CDR3. V lost 3 bases and J 4 bases, leaving 13 bases between the germline ends. Germline V lookup: CDR1 SGDLS, CDR2 YYNGEE. CDR3: CASSEGRGPYGYTF. The CDR3 bases are TGTGCCAGCAGCGAAGGCAGGGGCCCCTATGGCTACACCTTC.

This clone was observed once. The rearrangement uses TRBV10-3 and TRBJ1-2, with 7 bases matching TRBD1. The CDR3 contains 11 residues. The ends lost 10 bases at V and 4 bases at J; junction bases unmatched: 3. The germline gives CDR1 ENHRY, CDR2 SYGVKD. DNA for the CDR3: TGTGCCACCGGGACAGCCTATGGCTACACCTTC. Translating it yields CATGTAYGYTF.

The V gene is TRBV13, the J gene TRBJ2-3; TRBD2 matches 9 bases. With V trimmed by 5 bases and J by 6 bases, 15 bases remained unmatched. The CDR3 is 17 residues long. Germline V gene data show CDR1 as PRHDT and CDR2 as FYEKMQ (reference sequence). The CDR3 reads CASSRGRASGIGDTQYF. The CDR3 region has the DNA TGTGCCAGCAGCCGAGGGAGAGCTAGCGGGATTGGGGATACGCAGTATTTT.

The chain has TRBV18 and TRBJ2-6; D remains unclear. Trimming left V 1 base short and J 4 bases short, with 8 bases between. This CDR3 spans 15 amino acids. Germline assignment: CDR1 KGHSH and CDR2 LQKENI. DNA of the CDR3: TGTGCCAGCTCACCACAGGACCCCGGGGCCAACGTCCTGACTTTC. Its translation: CASSPQDPGANVLTF.